This T cell receptor (beta chain) was profiled in a study of OX40 agonist ivuxolimab in advanced cancers. Study at large: Dosing consisted of intravenous ivuxolimab at 0.01 to 10 mg/kg every 2 weeks. Three partial responders included one hepatocellular carcinoma patient and two cutaneous melanoma patients. The study's findings and limits: Among the lowest peripheral clonal expansion occurred in 0.1-3.0 mg/kg partial responders.

Germline V gene data show CDR1 as MDHEN and CDR2 as SYDVKM. Germline trimming cut 2 bases from V and 7 bases from J; bases unmatched to any gene: 10. This CDR3 has 16 amino acids. Sequencing used immunoSEQ multiplex PCR; TCRdb keeps in-frame clones, though not all of them. The table includes roughly 35,000 clones, approximately 72% detected once. With respect to this clone: The antigen remains unidentified.

The TCR comes from an adult with an advanced solid tumor such as melanoma, head and neck, liver or kidney cancer. The input for sequencing was CD4+ or CD8+ T cells sorted from blood, taken in a trial of the OX40 agonist ivuxolimab. V and J are TRBV28 and TRBJ2-7, with 11 bases aligning to TRBD1. Here the CDR3 reads CASSLAGTGGLGEQYF. CDR3 DNA: TGTGCCAGCAGTTTAGCCGGGACAGGGGGATTAGGGGAGCAGTACTTC.